This T cell receptor beta chain was recorded in a study of blood T cell repertoires in COVID-19. For the study at large: From the United States, Italy and Spain came samples of acute and convalescent COVID-19. Sources were T cells, B-cell-depleted T cells, or PBMCs; the material itself was cDNA or gDNA.

Assay: immunoSEQ multiplex PCR; the TCRdb copy retains only in-frame clones and omits some. The sample shows hundreds of thousands of clones, under 90% of them seen only once. This TCR came from a woman aged 45-59 years who had been exposed to COVID-19. Sequencing was performed on PBMCs or T cells enriched from blood (not recorded which).

The CDR3 loop reads CSVAVAGGWETQYF. Here the CDR3 DNA reads TGCAGCGTTGCAGTAGCGGGGGGGTGGGAGACCCAGTACTTC. J is TRBJ2-5 and V is TRBV29-1, with 11 positions matching TRBD2. Germline loops: CDR1 SQVTM, CDR2 ANQGSEA. This CDR3 spans 14 amino acids. The trim removed 4 bases at V and 5 bases at J, leaving 6 bases unmatched.